This T cell receptor beta chain stems from a study of blood T cell repertoires in COVID-19. Study background: Acute and convalescent COVID-19 samples came from the United States, Italy and Spain. The cDNA or gDNA used as material had been derived from T cells, B-cell-depleted T cells, or PBMCs.

Methods used by the authors: Reference gene primer amplification yielded estimated nucleated cell counts. The table came from immunoSEQ multiplex PCR; TCRdb's copy has only in-frame clones and leaves some out. The V and J calls and clone size come from that table; D and trimming were worked out from the DNA. The data show approximately 58,000 clones, 85% seen once. The V end lost 1 base, the J end lost 4 bases, and 8 bases lay between the germline ends. Germline CDR1 and CDR2: GTSNPN and SVGIG (reference sequence). The CDR3 covers 13 residues. This sequence originates from a middle-aged man with active COVID-19. Source material: peripheral blood. The chain carries TRBV30 and TRBJ1-5; D remains ambiguous. CDR3 sequence (DNA): TGTGCCTGGAGTGGCGGTAGGAATCAGCCCCAGCATTTT. As protein: CAWSGGRNQPQHF. Full variable domain (missing parts from reference TRBV30 and TRBJ1-5): SQTIHQWPATLVQPVGSPLSLECTVEGTSNPNLYWYRQAAGRGLQLLFYSVGIGQISSEVPQNLSASRPQDRQFILSSKKLLLSDSGFYLCAWSGGRNQPQHFGDGTRLSIL.